This entry concerns a single TCR beta chain. The PCR made use of 60 Vbeta and 13 Jbeta primers. Data came from immunoSEQ multiplex PCR; TCRdb stores just in-frame clones and leaves some out. The sample has nearly 110,000 clones, approximately 74% seen once; the top ten hold around 15%. CDR1 and CDR2 (germline): LNHDA, SQIVND (reference sequence). V dropped 7 bases and J dropped 4 bases, with 16 bases sitting between them. The CDR3 runs to 15 residues. The data stem from a study of cytomegalovirus exposure and HLA in healthy donors. Input material: PBMCs. The chain carries TRBV19 and TRBJ2-2, with D possibly being TRBD1 (5 bases). This sequence was found in a woman between 40 and 50 years old in good health and CMV-seropositive. CDR3 coding DNA: TGTGCCAGTATCAATCAGGGCTGGGCCACCGGGGAGCTGTTTTTT. Its translation is CASINQGWATGELFF. The complete variable domain, with remaining parts taken from reference TRBV19 and TRBJ2-2, reads DGGITQSPKYLFRKEGQNVTLSCEQNLNHDAMYWYRQDPGQGLRLIYYSQIVNDFQKGDIAEGYSVSREKKESFPLTVTSAQKNPTAFYLCASINQGWATGELFFGEGSRLTVL.